The 3 T cell receptor beta chains below come from one sample, sequenced in a study of CD8 T cells in Susac syndrome. Reverse transcription of roughly 0.45 to 1 ug RNA used random hexamers. TCRdb re-derived calls from the immunoSEQ multiplex PCR reads in MiXCR, one entry per CDR3 protein. The profile shows some 120,000 distinct CDR3 sequences, about 90% of them singletons. Sequencing used CD4+ T cells from PBMCs. These receptors came from a human donor in good health.

The chain has TRBV19 and TRBJ2-1; D gene unclear. The length of the CDR3 is 11 residues. V was cut by 4 bases and J by 12 bases, with 10 bases left in between. The germline CDR1 and CDR2 sequences are LNHDA and SQIVND (reference sequence). CDR3 amino acids: CASSTTRRQFF. The CDR3 coding sequence is TGTGCCAGTAGTACGACGCGACGGCAGTTCTTC.

This chain links TRBV3-1 with TRBJ1-2, with 10 bases lining up with TRBD1. The V segment lost 4 bases and the J segment 6 bases; nucleotides outside the gene matches: 11. CDR1 is LGHDT and CDR2 is YNNKEL in the germline V gene (reference sequence). The CDR3 contains 16 residues. This CDR3 reads CASSPWTGGLLDGYTF. The DNA for the CDR3 is TGTGCCAGCAGCCCCTGGACAGGGGGATTGTTGGATGGCTACACCTTC.

The chain uses TRBV6-1 and TRBJ2-4; a possible D gene is TRBD1 (6 bases). This CDR3 has 16 amino acids. Trimming cost V 6 bases and J 6 bases, with 21 bases left between them. Looked up from germline, CDR1 is MNHNS and CDR2 is SASEGT. CDR3 sequence reads: CASRVYEGVWGNIQYF. DNA of the CDR3: TGTGCCAGCAGAGTCTACGAGGGGGTGTGGGGAAACATTCAGTACTTC.